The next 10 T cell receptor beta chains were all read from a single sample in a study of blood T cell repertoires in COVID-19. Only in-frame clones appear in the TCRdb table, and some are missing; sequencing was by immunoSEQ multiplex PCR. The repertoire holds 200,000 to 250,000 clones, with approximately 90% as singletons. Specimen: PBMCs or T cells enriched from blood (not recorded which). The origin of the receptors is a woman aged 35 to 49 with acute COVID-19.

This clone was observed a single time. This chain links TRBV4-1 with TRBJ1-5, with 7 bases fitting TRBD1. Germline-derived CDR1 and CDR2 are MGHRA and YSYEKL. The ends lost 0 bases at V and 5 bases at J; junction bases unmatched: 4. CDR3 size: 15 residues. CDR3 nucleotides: TGCGCCAGCAGCCAAGAGGGCAGGGGGTATCAGCCCCAGCATTTT. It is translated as CASSQEGRGYQPQHF.

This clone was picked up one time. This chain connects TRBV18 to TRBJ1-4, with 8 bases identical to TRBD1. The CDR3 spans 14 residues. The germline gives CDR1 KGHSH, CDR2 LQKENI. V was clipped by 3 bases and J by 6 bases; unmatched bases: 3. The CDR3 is CASSPSTGDEKLFF. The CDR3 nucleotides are TGTGCCAGCTCACCTTCGACAGGGGATGAAAAACTGTTTTTT.

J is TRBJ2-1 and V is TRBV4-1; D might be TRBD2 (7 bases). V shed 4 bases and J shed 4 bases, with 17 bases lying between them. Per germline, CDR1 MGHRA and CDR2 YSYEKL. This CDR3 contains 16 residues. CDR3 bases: TGCGCCAGCAGCCGAGCCGCGCGGGGGCCTTACAATGAGCAGTTCTTC. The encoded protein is CASSRAARGPYNEQFF.

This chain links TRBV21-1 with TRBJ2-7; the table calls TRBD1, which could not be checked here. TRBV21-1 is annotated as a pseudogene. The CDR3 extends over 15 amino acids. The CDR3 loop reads CASSKEGQGAQVEYV. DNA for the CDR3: TGTGCCAGCAGCAAAGAGGGACAGGGGGCCCAAGTCGAGTACGTC.

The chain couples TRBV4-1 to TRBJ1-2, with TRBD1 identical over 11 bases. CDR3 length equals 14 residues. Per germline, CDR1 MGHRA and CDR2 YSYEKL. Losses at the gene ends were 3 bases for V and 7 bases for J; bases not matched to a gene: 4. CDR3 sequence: CASSQDRGRIGYTF. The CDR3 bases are TGCGCCAGCAGCCAGGACAGGGGGCGGATTGGCTACACCTTC.

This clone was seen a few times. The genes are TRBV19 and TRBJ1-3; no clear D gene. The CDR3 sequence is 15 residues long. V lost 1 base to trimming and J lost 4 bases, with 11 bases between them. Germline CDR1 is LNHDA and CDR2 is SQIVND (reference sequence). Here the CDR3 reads CASSIAPGTGNTIYF. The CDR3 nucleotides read TGTGCCAGTAGTATAGCCCCAGGAACGGGAAACACCATATATTTT.

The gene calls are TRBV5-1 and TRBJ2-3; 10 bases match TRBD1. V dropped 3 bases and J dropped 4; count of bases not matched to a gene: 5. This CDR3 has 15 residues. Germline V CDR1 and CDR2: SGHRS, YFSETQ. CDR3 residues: CASSSRQGAADTQYF. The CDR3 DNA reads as TGCGCCAGCAGCTCCAGACAGGGGGCCGCAGATACGCAGTATTTT.

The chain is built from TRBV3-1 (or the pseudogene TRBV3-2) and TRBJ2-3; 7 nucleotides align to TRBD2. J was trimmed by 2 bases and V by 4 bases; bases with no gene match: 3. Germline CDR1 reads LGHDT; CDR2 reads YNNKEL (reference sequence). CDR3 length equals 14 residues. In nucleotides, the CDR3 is TGTGCCAGCAGCCCGCGGGGGACCACAGATACGCAGTATTTT. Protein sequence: CASSPRGTTDTQYF.

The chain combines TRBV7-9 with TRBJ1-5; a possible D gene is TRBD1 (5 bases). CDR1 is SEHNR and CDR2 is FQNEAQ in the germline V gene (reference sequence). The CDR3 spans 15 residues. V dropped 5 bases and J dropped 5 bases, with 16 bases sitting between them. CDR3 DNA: TGTGCCAGCAGCCTCATGGGGCAGGCCGATCAGCCCCAGCATTTT. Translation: CASSLMGQADQPQHF. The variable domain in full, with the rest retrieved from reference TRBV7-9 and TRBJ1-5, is DTGVSQNPRHKITKRGQNVTFRCDPISEHNRLYWYRQTLGQGPEFLTYFQNEAQLEKSRLLSDRFSAERPKGSFSTLEIQRTEQGDSAMYLCASSLMGQADQPQHFGDGTRLSIL.

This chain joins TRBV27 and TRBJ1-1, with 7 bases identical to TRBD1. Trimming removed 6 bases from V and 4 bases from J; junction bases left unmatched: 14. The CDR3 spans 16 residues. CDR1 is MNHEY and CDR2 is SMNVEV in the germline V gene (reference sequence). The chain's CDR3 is CASRPRTGKKATEAFF. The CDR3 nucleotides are TGTGCCAGCAGACCCAGGACAGGTAAAAAGGCCACTGAAGCTTTCTTT.